One sample yielded the 17 T cell receptor beta chains listed below, sequenced in a study of memory CD8 T cells in hepatitis C reinfection. Time point meaning: peak reinfection, 3 to 8 weeks after reinfection detection. The sorted cells went straight to TCR sequencing with no prior in vitro expansion. Libraries were prepared by immunoSEQ multiplex PCR; TCRdb keeps only in-frame clonotypes and omits some of them. Among a few thousand clones listed, 80% to 90% were seen once. The material sequenced was naive CD8+ T cells sorted from blood. The receptors were sampled from a man aged 50 to 59 with hepatitis C virus infection.

The chain couples TRBV7-9 to TRBJ2-1; tentatively, D is TRBD2 (6 bases). The CDR3 spans 15 residues. Germline V lookup: CDR1 SEHNR, CDR2 FQNEAQ (reference sequence). Trimming removed 7 bases from V and 8 bases from J, with 21 bases in between. The DNA of the CDR3 is TGTGCCAGCATGCCACCGGCAGCCAGGAGGGATGAGCAGTTCTTC. It is translated as CASMPPAARRDEQFF.

The V call is TRBV9, the J call TRBJ2-3; D gene ambiguous. CDR1 is SGDLS and CDR2 is YYNGEE in the germline V gene. The CDR3 is made up of 17 amino acids. V lost 4 bases and J lost 3, with 21 bases in between. In DNA, the CDR3 is TGTGCCAGCAGCCTTACGCCGGGTCCTCTGCCAACAGATACGCAGTATTTT. Its protein is CASSLTPGPLPTDTQYF.

CDR3 nucleotide sequence: TGTGCCAGCAGCGTAGGCAGCGGGAGGACCTACGAGCAGTACTTC. It encodes CASSVGSGRTYEQYF. The V and J genes are TRBV9 and TRBJ2-7; 9 nucleotides agree with TRBD2. This CDR3 is built from 15 residues. Germline V lookup: CDR1 SGDLS, CDR2 YYNGEE. V dropped 0 bases and J dropped 2; count of bases not matched to a gene: 3.

The chain employs TRBV7-9 and TRBJ2-5; 10 nucleotides align to TRBD2. Germline loops: CDR1 SEHNR, CDR2 FQNEAQ (reference sequence). Germline trimming cut 0 bases from V and 4 bases from J; bases unmatched to any gene: 2. The CDR3 has 15 amino acids. The CDR3 is CASSLARTSGETQYF. CDR3 sequence (DNA): TGTGCCAGCAGCTTAGCCCGGACTAGCGGAGAGACCCAGTACTTC.

V usage is TRBV7-3 and J usage is TRBJ2-1; 7 bases match TRBD1. Per the germline V gene, CDR1 is SGHTA and CDR2 is FQGTGA. V dropped 6 bases and J dropped 8; count of bases not matched to a gene: 7. The CDR3 covers 13 residues. The CDR3 sequence is CASRRTGDDEQFF. In DNA, the CDR3 is TGTGCCAGCAGACGGACAGGTGACGATGAGCAGTTCTTC.

The chain carries TRBV28 and TRBJ1-1; D perhaps matches TRBD1 (6 bases). The CDR3 loop spans 17 amino acids. Germline CDR1 is MDHEN and CDR2 is SYDVKM. Trimming pared 3 bases from V and 0 bases from J, leaving 17 bases between. The CDR3 DNA is TGTGCCAGCAGTTTCAACAGGGTTGCGATGATGAACACTGAAGCTTTCTTT. Protein: CASSFNRVAMMNTEAFF. The full variable domain, with the rest looked up from reference TRBV28 and TRBJ1-1, is DVKVTQSSRYLVKRTGEKVFLECVQDMDHENMFWYRQDPGLGLRLIYFSYDVKMKEKGDIPEGYSVSREKKERFSLILESASTNQTSMYLCASSFNRVAMMNTEAFFGQGTRLTVV.

This chain connects TRBV9 to TRBJ2-7, with 9 bases that match TRBD1. V was clipped by 3 bases and J by 7 bases; unmatched bases: 14. Germline V gene sequence: CDR1 SGDLS, CDR2 YYNGEE. This CDR3 contains 16 residues. Written as DNA, the CDR3 is TGTGCCAGCAGCGCCCCTGGGGGGGACAGGGTCGATGAGCAGTACTTC. Translating gives CASSAPGGDRVDEQYF.

The chain carries TRBV6-6 and TRBJ2-1; a possible D gene is TRBD1 (5 bases). CDR1 is MNHNY, CDR2 SVGAGI, per germline (reference sequence). CDR3 length: 15 residues. V was trimmed by 5 bases and J by 6 bases, leaving 17 bases between them. The CDR3 coding sequence is TGTGCCAGCAGTCTTAGTGGGGCCGCGTCCAATGAGCAGTTCTTC. It translates to CASSLSGAASNEQFF.

This clone occurred once. The chain joins TRBV29-1 to TRBJ2-2; 8 bases align to TRBD1. The V gene end was trimmed by 5 bases and the J gene end by 3 bases; junction bases not matched to a gene: 5. Germline V lookup: CDR1 SQVTM, CDR2 ANQGSEA. This CDR3 has 14 amino acids. Written as DNA, the CDR3 is TGCAGCGTTATGGGACAGGAGGACACCGGGGAGCTGTTTTTT. Protein product: CSVMGQEDTGELFF.

The J gene is TRBJ2-1, the V gene TRBV27, with D possibly being TRBD1 (6 bases). Germline CDR1 reads MNHEY; CDR2 reads SMNVEV (reference sequence). The CDR3 length is 13 residues. Trimming took 3 bases from V and 6 from J, leaving 9 bases between them. CDR3 nucleotide sequence: TGTGCCAGCAGTTTTACAGGGTCCAATGAGCAGTTCTTC. Translation: CASSFTGSNEQFF.

J is TRBJ2-2 and V is TRBV11-2; possibly TRBD2 for D (5 bases). This CDR3 spans 17 amino acids. V lost 1 base and J lost 0, with 12 bases in between. Germline V lookup: CDR1 SGHAT, CDR2 FQNNGV. CDR3 DNA: TGTGCCAGCAGCTTAGCTCTTACCGGGGCGAACACCGGGGAGCTGTTTTTT. As protein: CASSLALTGANTGELFF.

This sequence joins TRBV13 and TRBJ2-3; 12 positions match TRBD2. Germline CDR1 reads PRHDT; CDR2 reads FYEKMQ (reference sequence). This CDR3 spans 14 amino acids. The J segment lost 3 bases and the V segment lost 6 bases, leaving 1 base of the junction unmatched. The CDR3 region is CASRTSGSTDTQYF. The CDR3 coding sequence is TGTGCCAGCAGGACTAGCGGGAGTACAGATACGCAGTATTTT.

The chain uses TRBV13 and TRBJ1-2; D perhaps matches TRBD1 (5 bases). V dropped 3 bases and J dropped 6 bases, with 8 bases sitting between them. The length of the CDR3 is 12 residues. Per germline, CDR1 PRHDT and CDR2 FYEKMQ (reference sequence). CDR3 protein: CASSLGGDGYTF. The CDR3 nucleotides read TGTGCCAGCAGCTTGGGAGGGGATGGCTACACCTTC.

This chain joins TRBV4-3 and TRBJ2-7; 11 bases match TRBD2. Germline assignment: CDR1 LGHNA and CDR2 YSLEER. V lost 3 bases and J lost 3; bases outside the gene matches: 10. The CDR3 consists of 17 residues. The CDR3 coding sequence is TGCGCCAGCAGCCAGGCTACTCCCGGGACTAGCGGCTACGAGCAGTACTTC. The encoded protein is CASSQATPGTSGYEQYF.

This clone showed up just once. This chain uses TRBV11-2 with TRBJ2-7, with TRBD1 matching over 8 bases. The CDR3 runs 17 residues. Germline V gene sequence: CDR1 SGHAT, CDR2 FQNNGV. J gave up 3 bases and V 0 bases, and 10 bases lay outside the gene matches. The CDR3 here is CASSLETGTGGLYEQYF. CDR3 DNA: TGTGCCAGCAGCTTAGAGACCGGGACAGGTGGACTCTACGAGCAGTACTTC. Complete variable domain (other parts from reference TRBV11-2 and TRBJ2-7): EAGVAQSPRYKIIEKRQSVAFWCNPISGHATLYWYQQILGQGPKLLIQFQNNGVVDDSQLPKDRFSAERLKGVDSTLKIQPAKLEDSAVYLCASSLETGTGGLYEQYFGPGTRLTVT.

This chain uses TRBV19 with TRBJ2-1; 12 nucleotides match TRBD2. Germline V gives CDR1 LNHDA, CDR2 SQIVND (reference sequence). After removal of 5 bases from V and 8 bases from J, the junction contained 7 bases not matched to a gene. The CDR3 runs to 15 residues. The CDR3 sequence: CASSVLAGGFHEQFF. The DNA for the CDR3 is TGTGCCAGTAGTGTCCTAGCGGGAGGGTTCCATGAGCAGTTCTTC. Variable domain in full (rest from reference TRBV19 and TRBJ2-1): DGGITQSPKYLFRKEGQNVTLSCEQNLNHDAMYWYRQDPGQGLRLIYYSQIVNDFQKGDIAEGYSVSREKKESFPLTVTSAQKNPTAFYLCASSVLAGGFHEQFFGPGTRLTVL.

J is TRBJ1-1 and V is TRBV4-2; D is undetermined. The germline V gene has CDR1 LGHNA and CDR2 YNFKEQ. The V gene lost 1 base and the J gene lost 5 bases, with 14 bases spanning the gap. This CDR3 contains 15 residues. CDR3 loop: CASSQVMASGTEAFF. In DNA, the CDR3 is TGTGCCAGCAGCCAAGTTATGGCATCGGGGACTGAAGCTTTCTTT.